This T cell receptor beta chain is drawn from a study of T-cell reconstitution after alpha-beta-depleted transplantation in children. Study-wide findings and caveats: Some patients showed high day-60 TCRbeta diversity, which derived from surviving recipient T cells and thymic progenitors. About two months after transplant, alpha-beta T cells reportedly came from several hundred expanded graft clones.

Unique molecular identifiers were built into the TCRbeta library. TCRdb ran MiXCR on the PCR reads and lists one entry per CDR3 protein. The sample includes around 450,000 distinct CDR3 sequences, under 20% seen only once; the top ten take 25% to 30%. Trimming stripped 7 bases from V and 0 bases from J, with 16 bases between. This CDR3 comprises 17 residues. Germline V gene sequence: CDR1 SEHNR, CDR2 FQNEAQ (reference sequence). This clonotype appeared once. Its antigen is currently unknown. This sample comprised PBMCs, mostly from graft donor cells, obtained 360 days after TCRalphabeta/CD19-depleted stem cell transplant. This chain uses TRBV7-9 with TRBJ2-6, with D possibly TRBD1 on 5 matching bases. This receptor was identified in a boy under three years old who had a stem cell transplant for Wiskott-Aldrich syndrome, so the T cells may come from the graft donor. The CDR3 reads CASTKLTVLSGANVLTF. CDR3 nucleotides: TGTGCCAGCACCAAGTTGACAGTACTCTCTGGGGCCAACGTCCTGACTTTC.